This entry is about one TCR beta chain. The antigen it binds to is not known. Base qualities were left out, and no much larger clone turns up one base away. This entry comes from a study of blood T cell repertoires in COVID-19 (dated by TCRdb to the early 2020s). A note on the overall study: Samples from collaborators originated in the United States, Italy and Spain and spanned both the acute and convalescent phases of COVID-19. HLA class I and class II types, where available, came from metadata supplied by the sample provider rather than from assay-based typing. The dataset comprised deeply sampled blood TCRbeta repertoires from subjects exposed to, actively infected with, or recovered from COVID-19. The repertoires were made available in a free public database intended to serve as a resource for research on the immune response to SARS-CoV-2. Samples came from the ongoing ImmuneRACE study (first 160 participants) plus 1,254 subjects from 6 global collaborators. A de-identified subject ID, COVID-19 status, age in years and sex were almost always included in the sample metadata. The prospective study material was composed of cDNA or gDNA derived from T cells, B-cell-depleted T cells, or PBMCs.

The immunoSEQ Assay, a bias-controlled multiplex PCR, was used to amplify TCRbeta CDR3 regions from genomic DNA. The study's processing was this. The number of nucleated cells in each sample was estimated by amplification of reference gene primers within the assay. Sequence reads were collapsed and filtered to measure the absolute abundance of every unique TCRbeta CDR3 rearrangement. For each sample, productive Simpson clonality was calculated by taking the square root of Simpson's diversity index across productive rearrangements. TCRdb carries this immuneACCESS record with in-frame sequences only. Its versions omit some clonotypes, under half of them owing to an unresolved V gene in the studies checked, with the rest unexplained. V and J calls and clone size follow that table, whereas D and trimming were derived from the DNA. For this sample there are under 250,000 clones; around 80% appear just once. Of the sample, 5.1% falls within the top ten clones.

V gives up 1 base and J gives up 2 bases, and the segment between their germline ends measures 6 bases. The CDR3, cysteine through phenylalanine, is 12 amino acids long. CDR3 DNA is the only sequence kept; it has 36 bases, read in frame from the first base. Looking up the germline V gene (reference sequence) yields CDR1 GTSNPN and CDR2 SVGIG. Samples from volunteer blood donors who had recovered from COVID-19 were contributed by a second Seattle source. Whole blood was collected in K2EDTA tubes by collaborating institutions according to the institutions' own protocols. For TCRbeta analysis, collaborators shipped samples in one of three forms: frozen whole blood, isolated PBMCs, or DNA extracted from either of those sample types. What the research found in general, with its limitations: How much clinical and demographic metadata was included differed by source and by participant, and the metadata was provided uncurated.

The source material was peripheral blood. This sequence originates from a woman in her sixties or seventies who had recovered from COVID-19. This receptor chain uses TRBV30 and TRBJ2-7, with an unclear D gene assignment. The nucleotides are TGTGCCTGGAGTGGTGAGGCCTACGAGCAGTACTTC. This translates into CAWSGEAYEQYF.